Listed below are T cell receptor beta chains from one sample, sequenced in a study of shared clonotypes between healthy human individuals. Libraries were prepared by immunoSEQ multiplex PCR; TCRdb keeps only in-frame clonotypes and omits some of them. The sample yields roughly 1.5 million clones, approximately 98% seen once. Sequencing input: naive CD4+ T cells sorted from blood. These TCRs come from a man younger than 40 in good health. Each CDR3 is given with its conserved first and last residue. D genes are given only for firm matches. A clone size is listed for some rows: how often the clone was seen (once, few, many), or a class if it is expanded.

v_call: TRBV7-9
clone_size: .
j_call: TRBJ2-7
d_call: .
cdr3_nt: TGTGCCAGCAGCACTGACAGTTTATACGAGCAGTACTTC
cdr3_aa: CASSTDSLYEQYF

v_call: TRBV11-2
clone_size: .
j_call: TRBJ2-2
d_call: TRBD2
cdr3_nt: TGTGCCAGCAGCCAATCTAGCGGGAGGGCGAACACCGGGGAGCTGTTTTTT
cdr3_aa: CASSQSSGRANTGELFF

v_call: TRBV5-5
clone_size: .
j_call: TRBJ1-4
d_call: .
cdr3_nt: TGTGCCAGCAGCTCAGCAACTAATGAAAAACTGTTTTTT
cdr3_aa: CASSSATNEKLFF

v_call: TRBV18
clone_size: .
j_call: TRBJ2-2
d_call: TRBD2
cdr3_nt: TGTGCCAGCTCACCAACTAGCGCCGGGGGTACCGGGGAGCTGTTTTTT
cdr3_aa: CASSPTSAGGTGELFF

v_call: TRBV6-1
clone_size: .
j_call: TRBJ2-3
d_call: TRBD2
cdr3_nt: TGTGCCAGCAGTGAAGCGGGGACTAGCGGGAGATCCGTTGCACCAGATACGCAGTATTTT
cdr3_aa: CASSEAGTSGRSVAPDTQYF

v_call: TRBV28
clone_size: .
j_call: TRBJ1-5
d_call: TRBD1
cdr3_nt: TGTGCCAGCAGCCCAGGGGGCGCGGTTAGCAATCAGCCCCAGCATTTT
cdr3_aa: CASSPGGAVSNQPQHF

v_call: TRBV11-2
clone_size: once
j_call: TRBJ2-1
d_call: TRBD2
cdr3_nt: TGTGCCAGCAGCTTAGTCCTAGCGGCAGAGCAGTTCTTC
cdr3_aa: CASSLVLAAEQFF

v_call: TRBV28
clone_size: .
j_call: TRBJ2-1
d_call: TRBD2
cdr3_nt: TGTGCCAGCAGTGGCTCACTAGCGGGAGCTTACAATGAGCAGTTCTTC
cdr3_aa: CASSGSLAGAYNEQFF

v_call: TRBV2
clone_size: .
j_call: TRBJ1-2
d_call: TRBD1
cdr3_nt: TGTGCCAGCAGCGAACAGGGGGCAGGTGGCTACACCTTC
cdr3_aa: CASSEQGAGGYTF

v_call: TRBV19
clone_size: .
j_call: TRBJ2-5
d_call: TRBD2
cdr3_nt: TGTGCCAGTAGTAGCGGACTAGCGGAATACCAAGAGACCCAGTACTTC
cdr3_aa: CASSSGLAEYQETQYF

v_call: TRBV5-6
clone_size: once
j_call: TRBJ1-2
d_call: TRBD1
cdr3_nt: TGTGCCAGCAGCTATACCGGGACAGGGAATCACTATGGCTACACCTTC
cdr3_aa: CASSYTGTGNHYGYTF

v_call: TRBV5-3
clone_size: .
j_call: TRBJ2-1
d_call: .
cdr3_nt: TGTGCCAGAAGCGTACCGAGGGGCCTGCGCAATGAGCAGTTCTTC
cdr3_aa: CARSVPRGLRNEQFF

v_call: TRBV7-9
clone_size: .
j_call: TRBJ2-7
d_call: .
cdr3_nt: TGTGCCAGCAGCTTAGTTAGGGACTCAAAAGGAGAATACGAGCAGTACTTC
cdr3_aa: CASSLVRDSKGEYEQYF

v_call: TRBV18
clone_size: .
j_call: TRBJ2-7
d_call: .
cdr3_nt: TGTGCCAGCTCAGGAGGTGTCAGGACCTACGAGCAGTACTTC
cdr3_aa: CASSGGVRTYEQYF

v_call: TRBV5-1
clone_size: .
j_call: TRBJ1-1
d_call: .
cdr3_nt: TGCGCCAGCAGCTTCGGGGGGGTCACTGAAGCTTTCTTT
cdr3_aa: CASSFGGVTEAFF

v_call: TRBV28
clone_size: .
j_call: TRBJ2-1
d_call: .
cdr3_nt: TGTGCCAGCACCCAAGCCCAGTCCTACAATGAGCAGTTCTTC
cdr3_aa: CASTQAQSYNEQFF

v_call: TRBV6-1
clone_size: .
j_call: TRBJ2-3
d_call: .
cdr3_nt: TGTGCCAGCAGTGCCCGCCTAGGGACAGATACGCAGTATTTT
cdr3_aa: CASSARLGTDTQYF

v_call: TRBV6-6
clone_size: once
j_call: TRBJ2-7
d_call: .
cdr3_nt: TGTGCCAGCAGAAAACCCGTAGGGGATGGCAACTACGAGCAGTACTTC
cdr3_aa: CASRKPVGDGNYEQYF

v_call: TRBV14
clone_size: .
j_call: TRBJ2-7
d_call: TRBD2
cdr3_nt: TGTGCCAGCAGCCAAGGTCTGGGGATTCGGGGGAGCGGGAGACGCTCCTACGAGCAGTACTTC
cdr3_aa: CASSQGLGIRGSGRRSYEQYF

v_call: TRBV7-9
clone_size: .
j_call: TRBJ1-2
d_call: TRBD1
cdr3_nt: TGTGCCAGCAGCGCGACAGGGGGCGACTATGGCTACACCTTC
cdr3_aa: CASSATGGDYGYTF

v_call: TRBV29-1
clone_size: .
j_call: TRBJ1-1
d_call: .
cdr3_nt: TGCAGCGTTGAAGATCGCGGGTCTGGAGCTTTCTTT
cdr3_aa: CSVEDRGSGAFF

v_call: TRBV18
clone_size: .
j_call: TRBJ1-4
d_call: .
cdr3_nt: TGTGCCAGCTCACGAGTAGCTAATGAAAAACTGTTTTTT
cdr3_aa: CASSRVANEKLFF

v_call: TRBV30
clone_size: .
j_call: TRBJ2-7
d_call: TRBD2
cdr3_nt: TGTGCCTGGAGTTCGGGAGGTAACGAGCAGTACTTC
cdr3_aa: CAWSSGGNEQYF

v_call: TRBV5-5
clone_size: .
j_call: TRBJ2-3
d_call: .
cdr3_nt: TGTGCCAGCAGCTTAACTAGTAGCACAGATACGCAGTATTTT
cdr3_aa: CASSLTSSTDTQYF

v_call: TRBV18
clone_size: .
j_call: TRBJ2-5
d_call: TRBD1
cdr3_nt: TGTGCCAGCTCACGTACAGGGGGGTACCAAGAGACCCAGTACTTC
cdr3_aa: CASSRTGGYQETQYF

v_call: TRBV9
clone_size: .
j_call: TRBJ2-7
d_call: TRBD1
cdr3_nt: TGTGCCAGCAGCGTAGGTGGACAGGCCTACGAGCAGTACTTC
cdr3_aa: CASSVGGQAYEQYF

v_call: TRBV2
clone_size: .
j_call: TRBJ1-1
d_call: .
cdr3_nt: TGTGCCAGCAGAGAACTTGTCACTGAAGCTTTCTTT
cdr3_aa: CASRELVTEAFF

v_call: TRBV7-2
clone_size: .
j_call: TRBJ2-3
d_call: .
cdr3_nt: TGTGCCAGCAGTCTCGGGGGGAGGGACAATACGCAGTATTTT
cdr3_aa: CASSLGGRDNTQYF

v_call: TRBV15
clone_size: .
j_call: TRBJ2-7
d_call: TRBD1
cdr3_nt: TGTGCCACCAGCAGACTGGACAGGGGAGTGCCCTACGAGCAGTACTTC
cdr3_aa: CATSRLDRGVPYEQYF

v_call: TRBV7-9
clone_size: .
j_call: TRBJ2-1
d_call: .
cdr3_nt: TGTGCCAGCAGCTTAGTGTCCTGGGGGAAGGATGAGCAGTTCTTC
cdr3_aa: CASSLVSWGKDEQFF

v_call: TRBV19
clone_size: .
j_call: TRBJ1-3
d_call: .
cdr3_nt: TGTGCCAGTAGCGGGACAACTATTAATCGGAACACCATATATTTT
cdr3_aa: CASSGTTINRNTIYF

v_call: TRBV28
clone_size: .
j_call: TRBJ2-1
d_call: TRBD1
cdr3_nt: TGTGCCAGCAGTGCCCCCGGGACAGGGCGCTACAATGAGCAGTTCTTC
cdr3_aa: CASSAPGTGRYNEQFF

v_call: TRBV7-8
clone_size: .
j_call: TRBJ2-2
d_call: .
cdr3_nt: TGTGCCAGCAGCTCCGCTTTGGGATTGAACACCGGGGAGCTGTTTTTT
cdr3_aa: CASSSALGLNTGELFF

v_call: TRBV7-8
clone_size: .
j_call: TRBJ2-7
d_call: .
cdr3_nt: TGTGCCAGCAGCCAACACCGGGACCGGCCCTCCTACGAGCAGTACTTC
cdr3_aa: CASSQHRDRPSYEQYF

v_call: TRBV7-9
clone_size: .
j_call: TRBJ2-7
d_call: .
cdr3_nt: TGTGCCAGCAGCTTAGTACAGGAGTGGACGGGGGAGCAGTACTTC
cdr3_aa: CASSLVQEWTGEQYF